Below, 21 T cell receptor beta chains from the same sample are listed, as sequenced in a study of OX40 agonist ivuxolimab in advanced cancers. Data came from immunoSEQ multiplex PCR; TCRdb stores just in-frame clones and leaves some out. There are approximately 24,000 clones in the sample; 65% to 85% occur only once, and roughly 17% lies in the top ten. This specimen was CD4+ or CD8+ T cells sorted from blood, taken in a trial of the OX40 agonist ivuxolimab. Receptors originate from an adult with an advanced solid tumor such as melanoma, head and neck, liver or kidney cancer.

The chain links TRBV5-4 to TRBJ1-1; TRBD1 might be the D (6 bases). The CDR3 has 13 amino acids. The V end was cut by 0 bases, the J end by 8 bases, with 11 bases between. Germline CDR1 and CDR2: SGHNT and YYREEE (reference sequence). CDR3 bases: TGTGCCAGCAGCTTGGGGCCGGGGGCCGAAGCTTTCTTT. Translation: CASSLGPGAEAFF.

This chain uses TRBV5-6 with TRBJ2-5, with a tentative D call TRBD2 (6 bases). CDR3 length equals 14 residues. Per germline, CDR1 SGHDT and CDR2 YYEEEE. V lost 2 bases, J lost 4 bases, and 12 bases lay in between. This CDR3 is CASSFSLAIETQYF. CDR3 nucleotide sequence: TGTGCCAGCAGCTTCTCACTAGCCATAGAGACCCAGTACTTC.

This chain joins TRBV7-6 and TRBJ2-7, with a weak D call TRBD2 (6 bases). In germline, CDR1 is SGHVS, CDR2 FNYEAQ. The CDR3 spans 15 residues. Between the trimmed V and J ends, which lost 1 base and 7 bases, there was a span of 17 bases. The CDR3 loop is CASSLGPWGVEEQYF. CDR3 in DNA: TGTGCCAGCAGCTTAGGGCCGTGGGGGGTGGAGGAGCAGTACTTC.

This chain connects TRBV11-2 to TRBJ2-5; D is undetermined. Trimming pared 0 bases from V and 7 bases from J, leaving 6 bases between. This CDR3 region has 12 residues. CDR1 and CDR2 (germline): SGHAT, FQNNGV. CDR3 coding DNA: TGTGCCAGCAGCTTAGAGCGGTCGACCCAGTACTTC. Translating gives CASSLERSTQYF.

The chain links TRBV29-1 to TRBJ2-1; D perhaps matches TRBD2 (7 bases). The CDR3 length is 14 residues. Between the trimmed V and J ends, which lost 3 bases and 7 bases, there was a span of 16 bases. CDR1 SQVTM and CDR2 ANQGSEA come from the germline V gene. The CDR3, as DNA: TGCAGCGTTGAGGGGGGGGCCAGTAGTAATGAGCAGTTCTTC. Translation gives CSVEGGASSNEQFF.

The chain carries TRBV10-3 and TRBJ2-2; D possibly matches TRBD1 or TRBD2 (5 bases each). V was cut by 8 bases and J by 4 bases, with 17 bases left in between. Germline CDR1 and CDR2: ENHRY and SYGVKD. The CDR3 is made up of 15 amino acids. The CDR3 coding sequence is TGTGCCATCGGGGGATCCACCAGCGGCACCGGGGAGCTGTTTTTT. Translated: CAIGGSTSGTGELFF.

V is TRBV10-3 and J is TRBJ2-1, with D possibly matching TRBD2 (7 bases). The CDR3 is 17 amino acids. With 1 base removed from V and 3 bases from J, the gap between germline ends came to 16 bases. CDR1 and CDR2 (germline): ENHRY, SYGVKD. The CDR3 region is CAISEWGGLADYNEQFF. Here the CDR3 DNA reads TGTGCCATCAGTGAGTGGGGGGGCCTAGCGGACTACAATGAGCAGTTCTTC.

This CDR3 reads CASSLVPGNSNQPQHF. The CDR3 DNA reads as TGCGCCAGCAGCTTGGTGCCAGGGAATAGCAATCAGCCCCAGCATTTT. V and J are TRBV5-1 and TRBJ1-5; D is perhaps TRBD1 (5 bases). CDR1 and CDR2 (germline): SGHRS, YFSETQ. The CDR3 has 16 residues. Trimming stripped 0 bases from V and 0 bases from J, with 10 bases between.

The chain combines TRBV7-3 with TRBJ2-5, with 9 bases aligning to TRBD1. CDR3 size: 14 residues. Germline V gives CDR1 SGHTA, CDR2 FQGTGA. V lost 5 bases, J lost 3 bases, and 4 bases stayed unmatched. The CDR3 spells CASSRGQGKETQYF. DNA of the CDR3: TGTGCCAGCAGCCGCGGACAGGGGAAAGAGACCCAGTACTTC.

The rearrangement links TRBV6-5 to TRBJ1-5; 12 nucleotides agree with TRBD1. The V and J ends lost 7 bases and 7 bases, in that order; junction bases with no gene match: 5. This CDR3 contains 14 residues. Germline CDR1 and CDR2: MNHEY and SVGAGI. CDR3 bases: TGTGCCAGCACCTCGGGACAGGGGGCCCAGCCCCAGCATTTT. This encodes CASTSGQGAQPQHF.

This clone was seen more than once but under ten times. The chain has TRBV6-6 and TRBJ2-7; D gene ambiguous. Per the germline V gene, CDR1 is MNHNY and CDR2 is SVGAGI (reference sequence). The germline V and J ends were trimmed by 5 bases and 4 bases, with 15 bases remaining between them. The CDR3 sequence is 14 residues long. The CDR3: CASSKGTVRYEQYF. The CDR3 DNA follows: TGTGCCAGCAGTAAAGGTACAGTGAGATACGAGCAGTACTTC.

This sequence joins TRBV19 and TRBJ2-1; 10 bases map to TRBD2. J was trimmed by 6 bases and V by 5 bases; bases with no gene match: 7. The germline V gene has CDR1 LNHDA and CDR2 SQIVND (reference sequence). CDR3 length equals 15 residues. The CDR3 bases are TGTGCCAGTAGTGCAGCGGGAGGGGCCCCCAATGAGCAGTTCTTC. Translation gives CASSAAGGAPNEQFF.

The chain combines TRBV12-5 with TRBJ1-5, with 9 bases lining up with TRBD1. The CDR3 consists of 17 residues. Germline CDR1 LGHNT, CDR2 FRNRAP. V shed 1 base and J 2 bases; nucleotides not matched to a gene: 6. The CDR3 sequence: CASGLGDGTGRNQPQHF. The CDR3 DNA follows: TGTGCTAGTGGTTTGGGGGACGGGACAGGGCGCAATCAGCCCCAGCATTTT.

The rearrangement links TRBV5-1 to TRBJ2-1; 8 bases agree with TRBD1. The CDR3 sequence is 15 residues long. Germline trimming cut 7 bases from V and 0 bases from J; bases unmatched to any gene: 6. Germline V CDR1 and CDR2: SGHRS, YFSETQ. The CDR3, as DNA: TGCGCCAGCTGCTCAGGGGGCCGCTCCTACAATGAGCAGTTCTTC. This translates into CASCSGGRSYNEQFF.

The chain uses TRBV18 and TRBJ2-1, with D hard to call. V was cut by 1 base and J by 9 bases, with 10 bases left in between. CDR1 and CDR2 from the germline V gene are KGHSH and LQKENI. This CDR3 contains 13 residues. The CDR3 bases are TGTGCCAGCTCACCACGAGGAATTGGTGAGCAGTTCTTC. Translating gives CASSPRGIGEQFF. Using reference TRBV18 and TRBJ2-1 for the parts outside the CDR3, the full variable domain is NAGVMQNPRHLVRRRGQEARLRCSPMKGHSHVYWYRQLPEEGLKFMVYLQKENIIDESGMPKERFSAEFPKEGPSILRIQQVVRGDSAAYFCASSPRGIGEQFFGPGTRLTVL.

The count of this clone is one. This rearrangement joins TRBV7-3 to TRBJ2-7; D is possibly TRBD1 (6 bases). Germline lookup yields CDR1 SGHTA and CDR2 FQGTGA. The CDR3 is made up of 12 amino acids. V shed 5 bases and J shed 4 bases, with 9 bases lying between them. The CDR3, as DNA: TGTGCCAGCAGCAAACAGGGATACGAGCAGTACTTC. This sequence encodes CASSKQGYEQYF.

The rearrangement joins TRBV7-2 to TRBJ2-5; D is undetermined. Germline loops: CDR1 SGHTA, CDR2 FQGNSA. Deletions cut 2 bases from V and 2 bases from J, with 6 bases between. The CDR3 is 13 residues long. The CDR3: CASSLQVQETQYF. In DNA form, the CDR3 reads TGTGCCAGCAGCTTACAGGTACAAGAGACCCAGTACTTC.

The rearrangement joins TRBV6-5 to TRBJ1-2; no definite D call. The CDR3 contains 13 residues. CDR1 MNHEY and CDR2 SVGAGI come from the germline V gene. Deletions cut 5 bases from V and 4 bases from J, with 11 bases between. DNA for the CDR3: TGTGCCAGCAGTCGGACCGACTTCTATGGCTACACCTTC. This gives the protein CASSRTDFYGYTF.

This rearrangement joins TRBV19 to TRBJ2-2; D not resolved. The CDR3 spans 15 residues. V shed 1 base and J shed 4 bases, with 10 bases lying between them. The germline CDR1 and CDR2 sequences are LNHDA and SQIVND (reference sequence). CDR3 amino acids: CASSIVGMTTGELFF. CDR3 sequence (DNA): TGTGCCAGTAGTATAGTTGGCATGACCACCGGGGAGCTGTTTTTT.

This CDR3 reads CASSAQGGRYGYTF. The CDR3 nucleotides read TGTGCCAGCAGTGCCCAGGGGGGGCGCTATGGCTACACCTTC. The J gene is TRBJ1-2, the V gene TRBV6-5, with TRBD1 matching over 7 bases. CDR1 and CDR2 from the germline V gene are MNHEY and SVGAGI. Germline trimming cut 5 bases from V and 4 bases from J; bases unmatched to any gene: 7. This CDR3 has 14 residues.

In its sample, this clone was seen a few times. V and J are TRBV6-5 and TRBJ1-6; 7 nucleotides agree with TRBD1. V was pared by 6 bases and J by 7 bases, with 6 bases of the junction left unmatched. Germline CDR1 MNHEY, CDR2 SVGAGI. This CDR3 spans 14 amino acids. The chain's CDR3 is CASSPGTVNSPLHF. Written as DNA, the CDR3 is TGTGCCAGCAGCCCGGGGACAGTCAATTCACCCCTCCACTTT.